What follows are 32 T cell receptor beta chains derived from one specimen sequenced in a study of blood T cell repertoires in COVID-19. Sequencing was performed with immunoSEQ multiplex PCR; in TCRdb, only in-frame clones are kept and a portion is missing. The table lists over 250,000 clones, roughly 86% of them singletons, with around 0.92% in the top ten. Sequencing was carried out using PBMCs or T cells enriched from blood (not recorded which). The receptors derive from a woman in her 30s who had recovered from COVID-19.

The rearrangement uses TRBV19 and TRBJ1-5; unclear D gene. CDR1 is LNHDA, CDR2 SQIVND, per germline (reference sequence). The V end was cut by 5 bases, the J end by 0 bases, with 14 bases between. The CDR3 is 16 residues long. CDR3 DNA sequence: TGTGCCAGTAGTCCCCAGGCGGGGTATAGCAATCAGCCCCAGCATTTT. As protein: CASSPQAGYSNQPQHF.

The chain uses TRBV19 and TRBJ1-5; D is unresolved. Trimming took off 7 bases at V and 0 bases at J, with 7 bases between the two ends. Per the germline V gene, CDR1 is LNHDA and CDR2 is SQIVND (reference sequence). This CDR3 region has 13 residues. CDR3 nucleotide sequence: TGTGCCAGTACAGGCGATAGCAATCAGCCCCAGCATTTT. As protein: CASTGDSNQPQHF.

This chain joins TRBV10-3 and TRBJ1-1; no reliable D call. Trimming cost V 7 bases and J 3 bases, with 12 bases left between them. Germline CDR1 is ENHRY and CDR2 is SYGVKD. The CDR3 has 13 amino acids. CDR3 bases: TGTGCCATCACGGGAGGGATCGACACTGAAGCTTTCTTT. This codes for CAITGGIDTEAFF.

The V and J genes are TRBV5-5 and TRBJ2-4; D is perhaps TRBD2 (6 bases). The CDR3 length is 14 residues. Germline CDR1 SGHKS, CDR2 YYEKEE (reference sequence). Trimming removed 5 bases at V and 5 bases at J, with 14 bases between. The CDR3 is CASSSLRDQNIQYF. CDR3 nucleotides: TGTGCCAGCAGTTCCTTGCGGGACCAAAACATTCAGTACTTC.

This chain joins TRBV3-1 (or the pseudogene TRBV3-2) and TRBJ1-2, with 10 nucleotides matching TRBD1. The germline V gene has CDR1 LGHDT and CDR2 YNNKEL (reference sequence). The CDR3 has 15 amino acids. J gave up 4 bases and V 4 bases, and 6 bases lay outside the gene matches. As DNA, the CDR3 is TGTGCCAGCAGCCCAGGGACAGGGGATTCCTATGGCTACACCTTC. Amino acids: CASSPGTGDSYGYTF.

V usage is TRBV10-3 and J usage is TRBJ1-2; D is perhaps TRBD1 (6 bases). The CDR3 has 15 amino acids. Trimming took 7 bases from V and 1 from J, leaving 16 bases between them. Germline-derived CDR1 and CDR2 are ENHRY and SYGVKD. Written as DNA, the CDR3 is TGTGCCATCACTGCCCAGACAGGATATAACTATGGCTACACCTTC. Translating gives CAITAQTGYNYGYTF.

This sequence joins TRBV28 and TRBJ1-6, with TRBD1 identical over 11 bases. CDR3 size: 17 residues. The V gene end was trimmed by 6 bases and the J gene end by 6 bases; junction bases not matched to a gene: 10. Germline V gives CDR1 MDHEN, CDR2 SYDVKM. This chain's CDR3 is CASRRTGGGWFNSPLHF. The CDR3, as DNA: TGTGCCAGCAGGCGGACAGGGGGCGGATGGTTTAATTCACCCCTCCACTTT. The complete variable domain, with remaining parts taken from reference TRBV28 and TRBJ1-6, reads DVKVTQSSRYLVKRTGEKVFLECVQDMDHENMFWYRQDPGLGLRLIYFSYDVKMKEKGDIPEGYSVSREKKERFSLILESASTNQTSMYLCASRRTGGGWFNSPLHFGNGTRLTVT.

This chain links TRBV5-1 with TRBJ2-5, with 8 bases matching TRBD2. Germline CDR1 and CDR2: SGHRS and YFSETQ. V dropped 4 bases and J dropped 4; count of bases not matched to a gene: 15. CDR3 length: 17 residues. The CDR3 here is CASSPETGGSFGETQYF. The CDR3 coding sequence is TGCGCCAGCAGCCCCGAGACGGGGGGGTCCTTTGGAGAGACCCAGTACTTC.

This clone was detected a few times. The chain employs TRBV18 and TRBJ1-3; unclear D gene. V was cut by 6 bases and J by 8 bases, with 14 bases left in between. The CDR3 consists of 13 residues. Germline V lookup: CDR1 KGHSH, CDR2 LQKENI. The DNA of the CDR3 is TGTGCCAGCTCCTTATCTCTTCGGGACACCATATATTTT. Protein sequence: CASSLSLRDTIYF. The full variable domain, rest sourced from reference TRBV18 and TRBJ1-3, is NAGVMQNPRHLVRRRGQEARLRCSPMKGHSHVYWYRQLPEEGLKFMVYLQKENIIDESGMPKERFSAEFPKEGPSILRIQQVVRGDSAAYFCASSLSLRDTIYFGEGSWLTVV.

This chain joins TRBV27 and TRBJ2-7; 8 bases line up with TRBD2. The germline CDR1 and CDR2 sequences are MNHEY and SMNVEV (reference sequence). This CDR3 spans 13 amino acids. V shed 8 bases, J shed 7 bases, and the junction held 10 bases outside the gene matches. The CDR3 DNA reads TGTGCCAGCGGGTCGGGGCGGGGGGTTGAGCAGTACTTC. Protein sequence: CASGSGRGVEQYF.

The chain joins TRBV14 to TRBJ1-6; TRBD1 matches at 8 bases. The CDR3 is made up of 18 amino acids. Germline CDR1 and CDR2: SGHDN and FVKESK. J gave up 5 bases and V 0 bases, and 9 bases lay outside the gene matches. Here the CDR3 reads CASSQEGQGAMDNSPLHF. The DNA for the CDR3 is TGTGCCAGCAGCCAAGAAGGTCAGGGGGCGATGGATAATTCACCCCTCCACTTT.

The rearrangement uses TRBV13 and TRBJ2-3, with TRBD2 matching over 11 bases. The CDR3 runs 15 residues. Germline V gene sequence: CDR1 PRHDT, CDR2 FYEKMQ (reference sequence). V shed 3 bases, J shed 1 base, and the junction held 0 bases outside the gene matches. The CDR3: CASSFSGGGTDTQYF. CDR3 nucleotide sequence: TGTGCCAGCAGCTTTAGCGGGGGGGGCACAGATACGCAGTATTTT.

The chain links TRBV6-4 to TRBJ2-3; tentative D call: TRBD1 (6 bases). CDR3 size: 16 residues. The ends were cut back, 3 bases at V and 2 bases at J, with 15 bases in the middle. CDR1 is MRHNA, CDR2 SNTAGT, per germline. The CDR3 reads CASSEGPGHYTDTQYF. CDR3 DNA sequence: TGTGCCAGCAGTGAGGGACCGGGACATTACACAGATACGCAGTATTTT.

V usage is TRBV5-8 and J usage is TRBJ2-1, with 9 bases that match TRBD2. Germline loops: CDR1 SGHTS, CDR2 YDEGEE. CDR3 length equals 18 residues. Trimming took 0 bases from V and 8 from J; bases not matched to a gene: 15. CDR3 coding DNA: TGTGCCAGCAGCTTGGCCAAAGTGCTCGCGGGAGGGCGTGATGAGCAGTTCTTC. Its translation is CASSLAKVLAGGRDEQFF.

The chain combines TRBV5-6 with TRBJ1-1; D possibly corresponds to TRBD1 (6 bases). Trimming stripped 4 bases from V and 6 bases from J, with 13 bases between. This CDR3 is built from 13 residues. Germline CDR1 reads SGHDT; CDR2 reads YYEEEE. As DNA, the CDR3 is TGTGCCAGCAGCCACGTCGGGACACCTGAAGCTTTCTTT. This sequence encodes CASSHVGTPEAFF.

The chain couples TRBV6-2 or TRBV6-3 to TRBJ2-1, with D tentatively TRBD2 (5 bases). V lost 0 bases and J lost 0, with 12 bases in between. CDR1 is MNHEY, CDR2 SVGEGT, per germline. The CDR3 runs 17 residues. The CDR3 loop is CASSYSLAAVSYNEQFF. DNA of the CDR3: TGTGCCAGCAGTTACTCGCTAGCAGCCGTCTCCTACAATGAGCAGTTCTTC.

V is TRBV11-3 and J is TRBJ2-5; D might be TRBD1 (5 bases). Germline CDR1 is SGHNT and CDR2 is YENEEA. Trimming removed 1 base at V and 4 bases at J, with 16 bases between. This CDR3 comprises 16 residues. This chain's CDR3 is CASSLGAREGVETQYF. CDR3 bases: TGTGCCAGCAGCTTAGGCGCCAGGGAAGGGGTAGAGACCCAGTACTTC.

This clone came up a few times. This chain links TRBV27 with TRBJ1-5, with unresolved D. CDR3 size: 14 residues. Germline V lookup: CDR1 MNHEY, CDR2 SMNVEV (reference sequence). V was pared by 0 bases and J by 5 bases, with 8 bases between. CDR3 sequence: CASSLSLGYQPQHF. CDR3 nucleotides: TGTGCCAGCAGTTTATCGCTGGGCTATCAGCCCCAGCATTTT.

The rearrangement joins TRBV11-2 to TRBJ1-2; TRBD1 aligns across 9 bases. CDR1 SGHAT and CDR2 FQNNGV come from the germline V gene. The junction had 3 bases not matched to a gene; V was cut back by 2 bases and J by 8 bases. This CDR3 spans 13 amino acids. Here the CDR3 DNA reads TGTGCCAGCAGCTTAAGGGACAGGGACGGCTACACCTTC. Translating it yields CASSLRDRDGYTF.

J is TRBJ1-1 and V is TRBV11-3; D ambiguous. Germline values: CDR1 SGHNT, CDR2 YENEEA. V lost 3 bases, J lost 3 bases, and 11 bases lay in between. CDR3 length: 14 residues. The CDR3 DNA reads as TGTGCCAGCAGCTTCTCCCGGAGAGACACTGAAGCTTTCTTT. Translation: CASSFSRRDTEAFF.

This chain connects TRBV5-1 to TRBJ2-3, with 8 bases identical to TRBD2. Trimming removed 0 bases from V and 4 bases from J; junction bases left unmatched: 10. Germline CDR1 and CDR2: SGHRS and YFSETQ. The CDR3 runs to 17 residues. CDR3 nucleotide sequence: TGCGCCAGCAGCTTGGATTTTGGCGGGAGGTCCCCAGATACGCAGTATTTT. As protein: CASSLDFGGRSPDTQYF.

The chain employs TRBV10-3 and TRBJ2-5; D is unclear. Germline CDR1 is ENHRY and CDR2 is SYGVKD. Between the trimmed V and J ends, which lost 11 bases and 5 bases, there was a span of 12 bases. The CDR3 runs 11 residues. CDR3 residues: CAASRGETQYF. CDR3 nucleotide sequence: TGTGCCGCCTCTAGAGGTGAGACCCAGTACTTC.

V gene TRBV4-1 combines with J gene TRBJ1-1, with TRBD1 as a possible D gene (5 bases). Germline V gives CDR1 MGHRA, CDR2 YSYEKL. The V end lost 4 bases, the J end lost 11 bases, and 20 bases lay between the germline ends. The CDR3 consists of 14 residues. CDR3 DNA sequence: TGCGCCAGCAGCCGGGAGGGACCAGCAGTCAGGGCTTTCTTT. Protein sequence: CASSREGPAVRAFF.

This chain links TRBV28 with TRBJ1-2, with D perhaps matching TRBD1 (5 bases). V lost 6 bases, J lost 3 bases, and 23 bases lay in between. The germline V gene has CDR1 MDHEN and CDR2 SYDVKM. There are 17 residues in the CDR3. Here the CDR3 reads CASSRLRGSGIDYGYTF. The CDR3 coding sequence is TGTGCCAGCAGCCGTCTTCGGGGGTCTGGGATTGACTATGGCTACACCTTC.

The table lists this clone with a count of one. The V call is TRBV5-3, the J call TRBJ1-2; possibly TRBD1 for D (5 bases). TRBV5-3 is annotated as an ORF whose role is uncertain. The CDR3 is 16 residues long. Trimming shortened V by 0 bases and J by 4 bases, and 16 bases separated the two germline ends. The CDR3 here is CARSLGSRGSLYGYTF. Written as DNA, the CDR3 is TGTGCCAGAAGCTTGGGTTCTAGGGGCTCGCTCTATGGCTACACCTTC.

In the case of this clone: This same CDR3 is encoded by further DNA sequences in the sample. V is TRBV5-1 and J is TRBJ2-3, with a tentative D call TRBD1 (6 bases). The CDR3 extends over 14 amino acids. CDR1 and CDR2 from the germline V gene are SGHRS and YFSETQ. Trimming stripped 3 bases from V and 2 bases from J, with 10 bases between. CDR3 DNA sequence: TGCGCCAGCAGCTCCGGACAGTCCACAGATACGCAGTATTTT. Amino acids: CASSSGQSTDTQYF.

The V gene is TRBV3-1 (or the pseudogene TRBV3-2), the J gene TRBJ1-1; no firm D call. This CDR3 spans 15 amino acids. V lost 2 bases and J 3 bases, leaving 13 bases between the germline ends. Per germline, CDR1 LGHDT and CDR2 YNNKEL (reference sequence). The CDR3: CASSQSGLEDTEAFF. The CDR3, as DNA: TGTGCCAGCAGCCAATCGGGTTTGGAGGACACTGAAGCTTTCTTT.

The V and J genes are TRBV19 and TRBJ1-3; the match to TRBD1 covers 8 bases. V lost 1 base and J lost 7; bases outside the gene matches: 9. This CDR3 is built from 16 residues. CDR1 is LNHDA, CDR2 SQIVND, per germline (reference sequence). CDR3 nucleotide sequence: TGTGCCAGTAGTATAGTCAGGGGGCCTTCGAAGAACACCATATATTTT. Translated: CASSIVRGPSKNTIYF.

The chain employs TRBV6-2 or TRBV6-3 and TRBJ1-6; weak D call: TRBD1 (5 bases). This CDR3 spans 15 amino acids. The germline V gene has CDR1 MNHEY and CDR2 SVGEGT. The ends were cut back, 5 bases at V and 5 bases at J, with 13 bases in the middle. In DNA form, the CDR3 reads TGTGCCAGCAGTCCCAGGGTCGGGCATAATTCACCCCTCCACTTT. Protein sequence: CASSPRVGHNSPLHF.

The V call is TRBV9, the J call TRBJ2-7; 13 bases are a match to TRBD2. There are 15 residues in the CDR3. Germline loops: CDR1 SGDLS, CDR2 YYNGEE. After removal of 3 bases from V and 2 bases from J, the junction contained 2 bases not matched to a gene. CDR3 in amino acids: CASSGGLAGTYEQYF. The CDR3, as DNA: TGTGCCAGCAGCGGGGGACTAGCGGGAACCTACGAGCAGTACTTC.

The chain joins TRBV20-1 to TRBJ2-1; D might be TRBD2 (6 bases). V lost 3 bases and J 4 bases, leaving 19 bases between the germline ends. Germline assignment: CDR1 DFQATT and CDR2 SNEGSKA (reference sequence). This CDR3 comprises 16 residues. Written as DNA, the CDR3 is TGCAGTGCTAGTAGGCCGGGCGGGGCCCCTTACAATGAGCAGTTCTTC. It codes for CSASRPGGAPYNEQFF.

The chain is built from TRBV5-1 and TRBJ2-7; D is possibly TRBD1 (6 bases). CDR1 is SGHRS and CDR2 is YFSETQ in the germline V gene. The CDR3 length is 13 residues. V lost 1 base and J 5 bases, leaving 10 bases between the germline ends. CDR3 loop: CASSLTGFNEQYF. Written as DNA, the CDR3 is TGCGCCAGCAGCTTGACAGGGTTCAACGAGCAGTACTTC.